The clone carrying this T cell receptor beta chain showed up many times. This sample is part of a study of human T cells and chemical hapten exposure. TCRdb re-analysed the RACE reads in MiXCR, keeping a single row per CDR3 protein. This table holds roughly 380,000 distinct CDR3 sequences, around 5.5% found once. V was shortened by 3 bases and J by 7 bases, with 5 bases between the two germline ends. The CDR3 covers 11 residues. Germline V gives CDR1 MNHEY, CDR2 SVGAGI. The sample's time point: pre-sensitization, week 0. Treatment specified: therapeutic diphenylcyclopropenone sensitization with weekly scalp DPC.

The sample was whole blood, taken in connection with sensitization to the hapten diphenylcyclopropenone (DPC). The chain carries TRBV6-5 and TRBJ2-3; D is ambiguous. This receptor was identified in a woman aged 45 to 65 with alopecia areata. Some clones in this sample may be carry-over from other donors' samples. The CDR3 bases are TGTGCCAGCAGTTATAGAAATACGCAGTATTTT. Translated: CASSYRNTQYF.